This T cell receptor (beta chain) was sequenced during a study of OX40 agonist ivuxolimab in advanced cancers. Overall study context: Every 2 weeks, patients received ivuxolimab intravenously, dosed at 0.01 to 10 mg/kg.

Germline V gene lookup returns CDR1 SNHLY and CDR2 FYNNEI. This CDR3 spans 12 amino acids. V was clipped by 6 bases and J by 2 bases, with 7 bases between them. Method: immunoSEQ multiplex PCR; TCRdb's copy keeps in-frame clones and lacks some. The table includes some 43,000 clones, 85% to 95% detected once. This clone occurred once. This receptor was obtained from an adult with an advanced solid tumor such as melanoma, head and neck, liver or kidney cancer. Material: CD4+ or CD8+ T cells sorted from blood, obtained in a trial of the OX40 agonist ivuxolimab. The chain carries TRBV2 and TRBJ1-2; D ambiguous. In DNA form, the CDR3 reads TGTGCCAGCAGCGGGCTAAACTATGGCTACACCTTC. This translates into CASSGLNYGYTF.